These 26 T cell receptor beta chains came from one sample sequenced in a study of blood T cells in healthy people across ages. Alongside a J-beta primer mix, a sample-barcoded 5' primer served in a second PCR lasting roughly 7 to 11 cycles. TCRdb analysed the 5' RACE reads with MiXCR anew, one entry per CDR3 protein. Of 800,000 to 950,000 distinct CDR3 sequences listed, around 34% are singletons. Sequenced sample: blood. The receptors here all came from a young man in good health.

This clonotype was seen many times. The chain employs TRBV20-1 and TRBJ2-3; 11 bases are a match to TRBD2. The CDR3 runs 16 residues. In germline, CDR1 is DFQATT, CDR2 SNEGSKA (reference sequence). V was clipped by 4 bases and J by 2 bases; unmatched bases: 8. Here the CDR3 reads CSATPLAGGSTDTQYF. Written as DNA, the CDR3 is TGCAGTGCTACCCCCCTAGCGGGGGGTTCCACAGATACGCAGTATTTT.

This clonotype was seen a handful of times. V and J are TRBV10-3 and TRBJ2-1; D is possibly TRBD2 (5 bases). The V and J ends lost 6 bases and 1 base respectively, with 10 bases between them. Germline values: CDR1 ENHRY, CDR2 SYGVKD. The length of the CDR3 is 14 residues. The CDR3: CAISLDLSYNEQFF. The DNA of the CDR3 is TGTGCCATCAGCCTGGACTTATCCTACAATGAGCAGTTCTTC.

This clonotype was detected a few times. The chain carries TRBV20-1 and TRBJ1-3; D gene unclear. The CDR3 runs to 14 residues. The germline V and J ends were trimmed by 5 bases and 4 bases, with 15 bases remaining between them. The germline gives CDR1 DFQATT, CDR2 SNEGSKA (reference sequence). The CDR3 is CSARAPLDGNTIYF. The CDR3 nucleotides are TGCAGTGCTCGGGCCCCGCTTGACGGAAACACCATATATTTT.

For this clonotype: A much larger clone sits a single nucleotide away, making a read error possible. The chain recombines TRBV12-3 or TRBV12-4 with TRBJ2-7; tentatively, D is TRBD2 (5 bases). The CDR3 sequence is 13 residues long. V lost 2 bases to trimming and J lost 5 bases, with 10 bases between them. DNA for the CDR3: TGTGCCAGCAGTTTATACGGGGTCCACGAGCAGTACTTC. It translates to CASSLYGVHEQYF.

V usage is TRBV4-3 and J usage is TRBJ2-5; D is undetermined. CDR3 length equals 16 residues. Germline V gene data show CDR1 as LGHNA and CDR2 as YSLEER. Trimming stripped 0 bases from V and 1 base from J, with 12 bases between. The CDR3 here is CASSQEESWGQETQYF. The CDR3 DNA follows: TGCGCCAGCAGCCAAGAAGAGTCCTGGGGCCAAGAGACCCAGTACTTC.

This clonotype was counted many times. The gene calls are TRBV5-1 and TRBJ2-6; D is unresolved. Trimming stripped 4 bases from V and 0 bases from J, with 17 bases between. This CDR3 is built from 18 residues. Germline loops: CDR1 SGHRS, CDR2 YFSETQ. CDR3 in amino acids: CASSTGPGEFSGANVLTF. Here the CDR3 DNA reads TGCGCCAGCAGCACCGGGCCTGGAGAGTTCTCTGGGGCCAACGTCCTGACTTTC.

This clonotype came up a few times. The genes are TRBV10-3 and TRBJ1-6; D gene uncertain. Trimming removed 0 bases from V and 0 bases from J, with 6 bases in between. The CDR3 has 16 amino acids. Germline V gene data show CDR1 as ENHRY and CDR2 as SYGVKD. The CDR3 nucleotides are TGTGCCATCAGTGAGTCTATCAGCTCCTATAATTCACCCCTCCACTTT. This encodes CAISESISSYNSPLHF.

The rearrangement joins TRBV3-1 to TRBJ2-5, with D tentatively TRBD2 (7 bases). V lost 0 bases, J lost 2 bases, and 16 bases lay in between. Germline loops: CDR1 LGHDT, CDR2 YNNKEL (reference sequence). This CDR3 is 17 amino acids long. The CDR3 is CASSQDGLRGGQETQYF. CDR3 bases: TGTGCCAGCAGCCAAGATGGCCTGAGGGGGGGGCAAGAGACCCAGTACTTC.

The CDR3 sequence: CASSLTIPNQPQHF. The CDR3 coding sequence is TGTGCCAGCAGTTTGACAATACCTAATCAGCCCCAGCATTTT. This chain links TRBV12-3 or TRBV12-4 with TRBJ1-5, with D unclear. The CDR3 has 14 residues. V was pared by 3 bases and J by 4 bases, with 10 bases between.

The chain recombines TRBV28 with TRBJ2-5; tentatively, D is TRBD1 or TRBD2 (6 bases each). The V end was cut by 5 bases, the J end by 1 base, with 14 bases between. The CDR3 consists of 15 residues. Germline values: CDR1 MDHEN, CDR2 SYDVKM. The CDR3 DNA reads as TGTGCCAGCAGTGCCCCCGGGGGCCTCCAAGAGACCCAGTACTTC. Translated, it gives CASSAPGGLQETQYF.

This clonotype has just one count. This chain connects TRBV7-2 to TRBJ2-7; D is unresolved. CDR3 size: 14 residues. Germline CDR1 is SGHTA and CDR2 is FQGNSA. V lost 5 bases and J 4 bases, leaving 15 bases between the germline ends. The CDR3 region has the DNA TGTGCCAGCAGCGTAGACCGGGCACTTTACGAGCAGTACTTC. Translation: CASSVDRALYEQYF.

This chain links TRBV27 with TRBJ2-2; 15 bases are a match to TRBD2. The V gene's germline CDR1 is MNHEY and CDR2 SMNVEV (reference sequence). The J segment lost 6 bases and the V segment lost 6 bases, leaving 5 bases of the junction unmatched. The CDR3 totals 16 residues. CDR3 coding DNA: TGTGCCAGCAGCCTTTGGACTAGCGGGGGGGCCGGGGAGCTGTTTTTT. It translates to CASSLWTSGGAGELFF.

This clonotype was recorded many times. J is TRBJ2-1 and V is TRBV12-3 or TRBV12-4; 8 bases map to TRBD2. Trimming removed 4 bases from V and 6 bases from J; junction bases left unmatched: 8. The CDR3 is made up of 15 amino acids. CDR3 residues: CASSSGGAYANEQFF. As DNA, the CDR3 is TGTGCCAGCAGTTCCGGGGGGGCCTACGCCAATGAGCAGTTCTTC.

The rearrangement joins TRBV7-2 to TRBJ2-1; no clear D gene. The closer fit of TRBJ2-7 to the DNA end suggests the J call may be wrong. The CDR3 has 16 amino acids. CDR1 and CDR2 from the germline V gene are SGHTA and FQGNSA. The DNA for the CDR3 is TGTGCCAGCAGCTTATCTTACCAAAGCTCCTACAATGAGCAGTACTTC. Its translation: CASSLSYQSSYNEQYF.

The table lists this clonotype with many counts. The chain employs TRBV7-2 and TRBJ2-3; perhaps TRBD2 as D (6 bases). Germline lookup yields CDR1 SGHTA and CDR2 FQGNSA. The CDR3 is 16 amino acids. V gave up 2 bases and J gave up 1 base, with 13 bases separating them. The CDR3 bases are TGTGCCAGCAGCTTACCGCCAAGGAGGGGCACAGATACGCAGTATTTT. Translating gives CASSLPPRRGTDTQYF.

Notes on this clonotype: Given a much more abundant clone one base away, this may be a read error. The gene calls are TRBV12-3 or TRBV12-4 and TRBJ2-3; 7 nucleotides agree with TRBD1. This CDR3 region has 15 residues. V dropped 5 bases and J dropped 4; count of bases not matched to a gene: 9. Here the CDR3 reads CASSPDRDSADTQYF. The DNA of the CDR3 is TGTGCCAGCAGTCCCGACAGGGATAGCGCAGATACGCAGTATTTT.

This clonotype was observed a handful of times. The rearrangement joins TRBV5-1 to TRBJ1-5; TRBD1 matches at 8 bases. Germline trimming cut 4 bases from V and 7 bases from J; bases unmatched to any gene: 7. This CDR3 spans 14 amino acids. CDR1 is SGHRS and CDR2 is YFSETQ in the germline V gene. CDR3 sequence (DNA): TGCGCCAGCAGCGACGGACAGGGAGGGCAGCCCCAGCATTTT. As protein: CASSDGQGGQPQHF.

V usage is TRBV5-1 and J usage is TRBJ2-5; no firm D call. Germline CDR1 reads SGHRS; CDR2 reads YFSETQ. CDR3 length equals 14 residues. V was trimmed by 3 bases and J by 3 bases, leaving 12 bases between them. CDR3 amino acids: CASSSVVREETQYF. Written as DNA, the CDR3 is TGCGCCAGCAGCTCCGTGGTAAGAGAAGAGACCCAGTACTTC.

This clonotype has a count of ten or more. The chain employs TRBV5-5 and TRBJ2-1; D unresolved. The CDR3 has 13 amino acids. V gave up 2 bases and J gave up 8 bases, with 11 bases separating them. Germline CDR1 and CDR2: SGHKS and YYEKEE (reference sequence). In DNA, the CDR3 is TGTGCCAGCAGCTTAGCAAACGGTCATGAGCAGTTCTTC. Translated, it gives CASSLANGHEQFF.

The gene calls are TRBV24-1 and TRBJ1-2; unclear D gene. Germline CDR1 and CDR2: KGHDR and SFDVKD. The CDR3 contains 13 residues. Trimming removed 5 bases at V and 3 bases at J, with 9 bases between. DNA of the CDR3: TGTGCCACCAGTGTCGCCGGGCACTATGGCTACACCTTC. Translating it yields CATSVAGHYGYTF.

The chain employs TRBV7-8 and TRBJ2-3; 7 nucleotides match TRBD2. Germline assignment: CDR1 SGHVS and CDR2 FQNEAQ. This CDR3 has 16 amino acids. V shed 5 bases and J 7 bases; nucleotides not matched to a gene: 15. DNA for the CDR3: TGTGCCAGCAGCCCCGCGGGCGGGGGAGTGTTAAATACGCAGTATTTT. It yields the protein CASSPAGGGVLNTQYF.

This clonotype was observed a handful of times. The rearrangement joins TRBV10-3 to TRBJ2-3; TRBD2 agrees at 12 bases. This CDR3 contains 15 residues. The germline gives CDR1 ENHRY, CDR2 SYGVKD. With V trimmed by 5 bases and J by 3 bases, 3 bases remained unmatched. DNA of the CDR3: TGTGCCATCAGTCCCGGGACTAGCGGGACAGATACGCAGTATTTT. Residues: CAISPGTSGTDTQYF.

Worth noting for this clonotype: This sequence may be a read error, since a much larger clone differs from it by one base. The V and J genes are TRBV20-1 and TRBJ2-5; TRBD2 matches at 7 bases. The germline gives CDR1 DFQATT, CDR2 SNEGSKA (reference sequence). The CDR3 sequence is 12 residues long. Here the CDR3 reads CRAGLHQETQYF. CDR3 in DNA: TGCAGGGCGGGACTACACCAAGAGACCCAGTACTTC.

This clonotype was seen a handful of times. The chain couples TRBV7-2 to TRBJ2-1; tentative D call: TRBD2 (5 bases). The CDR3 totals 12 residues. Trimming removed 9 bases at V and 9 bases at J, with 15 bases between. Looked up from germline, CDR1 is SGHTA and CDR2 is FQGNSA. The CDR3 sequence: CASTQDGSEQFF. CDR3 in DNA: TGTGCCAGTACCCAGGATGGGAGTGAGCAGTTCTTC.

In regard to this clonotype: One end of the junction varies from germline; a read error may be responsible. The chain carries TRBV6-5 and TRBJ2-1; 7 positions match TRBD2. The germline gives CDR1 MNHEY, CDR2 SVGAGI. The length of the CDR3 is 16 residues. The chain's CDR3 is CAGRPAGDFSVNEQFF. The CDR3 DNA is TGTGCCGGCAGGCCGGCGGGAGACTTTAGCGTCAATGAGCAGTTCTTC.

This clonotype was detected ten times or more. V is TRBV5-1 and J is TRBJ1-2, with 8 bases lining up with TRBD1. CDR3 size: 15 residues. Germline V lookup: CDR1 SGHRS, CDR2 YFSETQ. V lost 0 bases and J lost 3; bases outside the gene matches: 4. CDR3 sequence (DNA): TGCGCCAGCAGCTTGGACAGGGGGTTCGACTATGGCTACACCTTC. Its protein product is CASSLDRGFDYGYTF.